These T cell receptor beta chains were read from a single sample in a study of blood T cell repertoires in COVID-19. Some clones are missing from TCRdb's copy, which holds only in-frame ones; the method was immunoSEQ multiplex PCR. The data show 200,000 to 250,000 clones, over 80% seen once. Source material: PBMCs or T cells enriched from blood (not recorded which). These receptors all stem from a woman in her twenties or thirties who had been exposed to COVID-19. The CDR3 runs from the conserved cysteine through the conserved F or W. A D gene is named only where the DNA matches it firmly.

d_gene	v_gene	j_gene	CDR3aa	CDR3nt
TRBD2	TRBV5-4	TRBJ2-3	CASRLAGGRRDTQYF	TGTGCCAGCAGGCTAGCGGGAGGGCGGCGGGATACGCAGTATTTT
.	TRBV11-2	TRBJ2-7	CASSFLTWTAPYEQYF	TGTGCCAGCAGCTTTCTCACGTGGACAGCGCCCTACGAGCAGTACTTC
TRBD1	TRBV7-6	TRBJ2-7	CASSFGDRWGF	TGTGCCAGCAGCTTCGGGGACAGGTGGGGATTC
TRBD2	TRBV19	TRBJ2-7	CASSRVGTSGTWSYEQYF	TGTGCCAGTAGTAGAGTCGGGACTAGCGGCACTTGGTCCTACGAGCAGTACTTC
TRBD1	TRBV19	TRBJ1-6	CASSPGGSPLHF	TGTGCCAGTAGTCCAGGGGGATCACCCCTCCACTTT
.	TRBV7-7	TRBJ1-2	CASSRDSPYGYTF	TGTGCCAGCAGTCGTGACAGTCCCTATGGCTACACCTTC
TRBD2	TRBV7-3	TRBJ2-7	CASTPGLAATPYEQYF	TGTGCCAGCACCCCAGGGCTAGCGGCTACCCCCTACGAGCAGTACTTC
TRBD2	TRBV30	TRBJ2-2	CAWSRAGGNTGELFF	TGTGCCTGGAGCCGAGCGGGAGGGAACACCGGGGAGCTGTTTTTT
TRBD2	TRBV7-9	TRBJ2-7	CASSPGLAGGGGHEQYF	TGTGCCAGCAGCCCGGGACTAGCGGGAGGAGGGGGACACGAGCAGTACTTC
TRBD2	TRBV12-5	TRBJ2-2	CASGPSTSGSVLAGELFF	TGTGCTAGTGGCCCCTCGACTAGCGGGAGTGTGTTAGCCGGGGAGCTGTTTTTT
.	TRBV19	TRBJ1-4	CASSIDATGGSSEKLFF	TGTGCCAGTAGTATAGACGCGACAGGCGGTAGCTCTGAAAAACTGTTTTTT